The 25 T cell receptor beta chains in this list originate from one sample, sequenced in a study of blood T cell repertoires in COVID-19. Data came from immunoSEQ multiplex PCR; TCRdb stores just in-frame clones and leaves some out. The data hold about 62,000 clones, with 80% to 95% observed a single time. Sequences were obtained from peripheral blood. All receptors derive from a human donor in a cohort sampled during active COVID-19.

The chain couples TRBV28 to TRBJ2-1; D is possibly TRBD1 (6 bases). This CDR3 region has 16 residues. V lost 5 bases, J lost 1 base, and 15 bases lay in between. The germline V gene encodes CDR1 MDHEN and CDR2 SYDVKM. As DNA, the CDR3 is TGTGCCAGCAGTACCGCAGGGGCAGGGTCCTACAATGAGCAGTTCTTC. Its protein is CASSTAGAGSYNEQFF.

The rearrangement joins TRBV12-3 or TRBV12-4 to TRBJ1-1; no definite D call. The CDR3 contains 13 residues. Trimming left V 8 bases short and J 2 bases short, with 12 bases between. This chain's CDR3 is CASASRVNTEAFF. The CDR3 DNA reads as TGTGCCAGCGCTTCACGGGTTAACACTGAAGCTTTCTTT.

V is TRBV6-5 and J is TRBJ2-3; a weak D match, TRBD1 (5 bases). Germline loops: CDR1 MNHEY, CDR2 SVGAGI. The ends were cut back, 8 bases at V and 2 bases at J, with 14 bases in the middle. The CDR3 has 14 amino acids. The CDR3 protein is CASRRGYPTDTQYF. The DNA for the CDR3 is TGTGCCAGCCGAAGGGGCTACCCCACAGATACGCAGTATTTT.

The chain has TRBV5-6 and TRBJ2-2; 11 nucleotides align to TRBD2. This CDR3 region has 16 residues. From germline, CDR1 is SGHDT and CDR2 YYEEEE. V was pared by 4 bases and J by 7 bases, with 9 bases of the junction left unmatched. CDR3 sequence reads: CASSQLAGVTGGELFF. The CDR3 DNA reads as TGTGCCAGCAGCCAACTAGCGGGAGTGACTGGCGGGGAGCTGTTTTTT.

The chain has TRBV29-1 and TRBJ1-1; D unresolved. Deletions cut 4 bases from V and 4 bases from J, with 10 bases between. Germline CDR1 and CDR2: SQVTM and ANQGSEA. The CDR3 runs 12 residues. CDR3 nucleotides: TGCAGCGTTGCCGGGTTCGGCACTGAAGCTTTCTTT. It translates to CSVAGFGTEAFF.

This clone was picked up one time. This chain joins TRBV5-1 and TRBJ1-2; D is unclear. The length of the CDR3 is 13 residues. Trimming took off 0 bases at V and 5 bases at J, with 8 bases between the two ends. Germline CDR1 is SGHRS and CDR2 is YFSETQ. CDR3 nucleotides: TGCGCCAGCAGCTTGGAGGGCGGGTATGGCTACACCTTC. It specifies CASSLEGGYGYTF.

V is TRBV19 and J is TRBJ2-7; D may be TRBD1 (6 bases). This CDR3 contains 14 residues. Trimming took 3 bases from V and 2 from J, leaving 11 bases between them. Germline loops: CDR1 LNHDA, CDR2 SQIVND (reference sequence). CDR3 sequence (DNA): TGTGCCAGTAGTATTACTGGACAGACCTACGAGCAGTACTTC. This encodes CASSITGQTYEQYF.

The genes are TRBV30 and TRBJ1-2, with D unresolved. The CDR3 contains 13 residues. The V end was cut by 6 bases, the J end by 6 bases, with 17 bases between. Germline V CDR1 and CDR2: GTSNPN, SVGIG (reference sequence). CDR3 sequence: CACKFWAENGYTF. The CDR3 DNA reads TGTGCCTGCAAGTTTTGGGCAGAGAATGGCTACACCTTC.

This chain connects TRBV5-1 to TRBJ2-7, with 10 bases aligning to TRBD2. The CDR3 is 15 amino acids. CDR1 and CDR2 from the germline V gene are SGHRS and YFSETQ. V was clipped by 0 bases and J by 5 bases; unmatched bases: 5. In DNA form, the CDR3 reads TGCGCCAGCAGCTTGGAGCTAGCGGGAGTGCACGAGCAGTACTTC. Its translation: CASSLELAGVHEQYF.

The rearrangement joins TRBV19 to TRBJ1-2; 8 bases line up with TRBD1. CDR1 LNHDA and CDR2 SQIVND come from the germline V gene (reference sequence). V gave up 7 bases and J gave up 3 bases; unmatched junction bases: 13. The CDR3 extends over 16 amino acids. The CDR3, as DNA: TGTGCCAGTAAAGCCGCGACTGGACAGGGCTACTATGGCTACACCTTC. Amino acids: CASKAATGQGYYGYTF.

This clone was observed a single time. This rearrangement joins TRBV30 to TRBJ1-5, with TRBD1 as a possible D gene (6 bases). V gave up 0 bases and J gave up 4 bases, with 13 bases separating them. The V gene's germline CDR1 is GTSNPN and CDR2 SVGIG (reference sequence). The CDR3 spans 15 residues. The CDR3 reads CAWSVSGGSNQPQHF. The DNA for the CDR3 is TGTGCCTGGAGTGTCTCGGGGGGCAGTAATCAGCCCCAGCATTTT. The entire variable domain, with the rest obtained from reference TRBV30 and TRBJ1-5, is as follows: SQTIHQWPATLVQPVGSPLSLECTVEGTSNPNLYWYRQAAGRGLQLLFYSVGIGQISSEVPQNLSASRPQDRQFILSSKKLLLSDSGFYLCAWSVSGGSNQPQHFGDGTRLSIL.

CDR3 sequence reads: CASSFTAAARDEQYF. The CDR3 bases are TGTGCCAGCAGCTTCACAGCGGCCGCTAGGGACGAGCAGTACTTC. The V and J genes are TRBV7-6 and TRBJ2-7, with D possibly TRBD2 on 5 matching bases. CDR3 length: 15 residues. The V end lost 3 bases, the J end lost 5 bases, and 17 bases lay between the germline ends. Germline lookup yields CDR1 SGHVS and CDR2 FNYEAQ.

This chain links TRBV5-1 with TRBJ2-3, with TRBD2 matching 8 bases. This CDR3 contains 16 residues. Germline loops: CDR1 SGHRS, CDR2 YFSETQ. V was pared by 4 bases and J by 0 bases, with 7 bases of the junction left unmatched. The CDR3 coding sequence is TGCGCCAGCAGCGGGAACGCGGGAGGTAGCACAGATACGCAGTATTTT. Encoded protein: CASSGNAGGSTDTQYF.

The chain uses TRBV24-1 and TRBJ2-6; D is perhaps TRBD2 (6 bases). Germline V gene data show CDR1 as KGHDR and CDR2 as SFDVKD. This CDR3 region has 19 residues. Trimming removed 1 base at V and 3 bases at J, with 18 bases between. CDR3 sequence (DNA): TGTGCCACCAGTGATTTTCCGGACTATCTTGGGCTTGGGGCCAACGTCCTGACTTTC. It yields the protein CATSDFPDYLGLGANVLTF.

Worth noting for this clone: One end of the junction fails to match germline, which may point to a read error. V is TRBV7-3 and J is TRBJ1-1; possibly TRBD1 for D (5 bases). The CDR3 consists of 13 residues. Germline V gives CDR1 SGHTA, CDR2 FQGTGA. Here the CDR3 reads CASSMRTGGETFF. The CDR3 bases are TGTGCCAGCAGCATGCGGACGGGGGGTGAAACTTTCTTT. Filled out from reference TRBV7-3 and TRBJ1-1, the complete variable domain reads GAGVSQTPSNKVTEKGKYVELRCDPISGHTALYWYRQSLGQGPEFLIYFQGTGAADDSGLPNDRFFAVRPEGSVSTLKIQRTERGDSAVYLCASSMRTGGETFFGQGTRLTVV.

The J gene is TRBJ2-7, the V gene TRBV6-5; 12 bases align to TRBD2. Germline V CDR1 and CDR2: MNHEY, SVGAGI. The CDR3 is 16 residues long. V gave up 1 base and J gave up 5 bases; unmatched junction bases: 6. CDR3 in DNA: TGTGCCAGCAGTTACTTACCGACTAGCGGGGGTAACGAGCAGTACTTC. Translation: CASSYLPTSGGNEQYF.

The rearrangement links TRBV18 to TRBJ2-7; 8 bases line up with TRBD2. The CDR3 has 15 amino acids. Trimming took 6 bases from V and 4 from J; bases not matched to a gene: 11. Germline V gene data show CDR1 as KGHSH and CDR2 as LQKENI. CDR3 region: CASSQTSGTLYEQYF. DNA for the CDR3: TGTGCCAGCTCCCAAACTAGCGGTACCTTATACGAGCAGTACTTC.

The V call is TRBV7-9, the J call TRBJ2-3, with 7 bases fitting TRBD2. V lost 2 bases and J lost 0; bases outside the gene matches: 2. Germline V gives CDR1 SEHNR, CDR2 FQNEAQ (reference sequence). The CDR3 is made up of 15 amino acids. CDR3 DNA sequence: TGTGCCAGCAGCTTACTAGCGGCTAGCACAGATACGCAGTATTTT. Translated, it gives CASSLLAASTDTQYF. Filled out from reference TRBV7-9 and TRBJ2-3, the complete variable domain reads DTGVSQNPRHKITKRGQNVTFRCDPISEHNRLYWYRQTLGQGPEFLTYFQNEAQLEKSRLLSDRFSAERPKGSFSTLEIQRTEQGDSAMYLCASSLLAASTDTQYFGPGTRLTVL.

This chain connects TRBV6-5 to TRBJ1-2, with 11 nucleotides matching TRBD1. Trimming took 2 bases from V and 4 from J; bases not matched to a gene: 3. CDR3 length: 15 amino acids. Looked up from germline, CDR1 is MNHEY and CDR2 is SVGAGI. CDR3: CASSYRDRGVYGYTF. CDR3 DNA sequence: TGTGCCAGCAGTTACCGGGACAGGGGGGTCTATGGCTACACCTTC.

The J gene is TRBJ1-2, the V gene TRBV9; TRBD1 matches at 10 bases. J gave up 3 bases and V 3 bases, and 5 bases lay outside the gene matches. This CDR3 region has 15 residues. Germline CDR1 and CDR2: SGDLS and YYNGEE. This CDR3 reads CASSDMGQGYYGYTF. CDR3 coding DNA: TGTGCCAGCAGCGACATGGGACAGGGGTACTATGGCTACACCTTC. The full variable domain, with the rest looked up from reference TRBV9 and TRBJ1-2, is DSGVTQTPKHLITATGQRVTLRCSPRSGDLSVYWYQQSLDQGLQFLIQYYNGEERAKGNILERFSAQQFPDLHSELNLSSLELGDSALYFCASSDMGQGYYGYTFGSGTRLTVV.

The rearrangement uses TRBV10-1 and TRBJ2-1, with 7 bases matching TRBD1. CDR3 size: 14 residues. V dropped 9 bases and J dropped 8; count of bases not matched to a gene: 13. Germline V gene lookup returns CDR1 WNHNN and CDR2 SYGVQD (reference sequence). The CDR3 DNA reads TGCGCCAGACTTCAGGGGGACAGAGTCGATGAGCAGTTCTTC. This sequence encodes CARLQGDRVDEQFF.

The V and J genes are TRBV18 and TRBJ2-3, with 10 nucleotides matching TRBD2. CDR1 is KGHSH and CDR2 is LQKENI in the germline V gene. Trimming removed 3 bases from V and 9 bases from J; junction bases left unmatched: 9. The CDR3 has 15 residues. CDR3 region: CASSPGLARGVTQYF. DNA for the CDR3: TGTGCCAGCTCACCGGGACTAGCGCGGGGGGTGACGCAGTATTTT.

In nucleotides, the CDR3 is TGTGCCAGCAGTTTGGGACTAGCGGGCCACAATGAGCAGTTCTTC. Translating gives CASSLGLAGHNEQFF. The J gene is TRBJ2-1, the V gene TRBV7-3; 12 bases are a match to TRBD2. The germline V gene has CDR1 SGHTA and CDR2 FQGTGA. CDR3 length: 15 amino acids. J was trimmed by 5 bases and V by 6 bases; bases with no gene match: 5.

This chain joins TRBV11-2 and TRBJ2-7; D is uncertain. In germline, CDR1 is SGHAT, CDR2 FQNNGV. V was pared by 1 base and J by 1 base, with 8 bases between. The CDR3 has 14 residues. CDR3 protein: CASSLGGWSYEQYF. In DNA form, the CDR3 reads TGTGCCAGCAGCTTAGGCGGATGGTCCTACGAGCAGTACTTC.

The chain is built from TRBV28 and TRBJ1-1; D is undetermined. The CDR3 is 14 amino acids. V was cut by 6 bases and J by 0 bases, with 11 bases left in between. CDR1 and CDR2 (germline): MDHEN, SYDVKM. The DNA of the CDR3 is TGTGCCAGCAGACCCGGAGTTATGAACACTGAAGCTTTCTTT. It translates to CASRPGVMNTEAFF.